This record covers a single TCR beta chain. Seattle-derived patients entered the study during active infection and were followed longitudinally. The data belong to a study of blood T cell repertoires in COVID-19. Study-wide context: Italy, Spain and the United States were the sources of the convalescent and acute COVID-19 samples.

As originally analysed: Reference gene primer amplification gave nucleated cell count estimates. Here immunoSEQ multiplex PCR was the method, and the copy in TCRdb shows in-frame clones only, minus some. D and trimming come from the DNA, and the V and J calls and clone size come from that table. The sample contains around 60,000 clones, around four fifths of which appear only once. CDR3 length equals 15 residues. Trimming took 6 bases from V and 4 from J, leaving 16 bases between them. From germline, CDR1 is MNHEY and CDR2 SVGAGI. The source of this sequence is a man aged 25 to 40 with COVID-19, enrolled during active disease. Sequenced sample: peripheral blood. This chain uses TRBV6-5 with TRBJ2-1; D perhaps matches TRBD2 (6 bases). In DNA, the CDR3 is TGTGCCAGCAGCGATGGGACTGAAGCGTACAATGAGCAGTTCTTC. Protein product: CASSDGTEAYNEQFF.